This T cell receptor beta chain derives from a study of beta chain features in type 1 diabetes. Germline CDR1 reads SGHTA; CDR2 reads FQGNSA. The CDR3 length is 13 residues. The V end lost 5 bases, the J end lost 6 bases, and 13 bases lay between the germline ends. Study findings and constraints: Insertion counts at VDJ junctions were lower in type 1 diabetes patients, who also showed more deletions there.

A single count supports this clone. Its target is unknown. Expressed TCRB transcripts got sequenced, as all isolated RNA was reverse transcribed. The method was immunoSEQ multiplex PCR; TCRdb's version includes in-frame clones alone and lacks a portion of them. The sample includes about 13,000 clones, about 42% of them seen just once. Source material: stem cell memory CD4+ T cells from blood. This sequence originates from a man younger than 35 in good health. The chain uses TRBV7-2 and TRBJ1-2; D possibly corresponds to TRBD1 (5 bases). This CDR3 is CASSTSRDNGYTF. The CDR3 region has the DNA TGTGCCAGCAGCACAAGCAGGGATAATGGCTACACCTTC. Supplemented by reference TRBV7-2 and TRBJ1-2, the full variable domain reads GAGVSQSPSNKVTEKGKDVELRCDPISGHTALYWYRQSLGQGLEFLIYFQGNSAPDKSGLPSDRFSAERTGGSVSTLTIQRTQQEDSAVYLCASSTSRDNGYTFGSGTRLTVV.